This TCR beta chain was profiled in a study of blood T cell repertoires in COVID-19. Study as a whole: Italy, Spain and the United States were the sources of the convalescent and acute COVID-19 samples.

The table lists this clone with a few counts. What the recovered Cohort 3 donors had was two negative PCRs, clearance, or symptom resolution. The CDR3 is made up of 17 amino acids. Germline V CDR1 and CDR2: LGHNA, YNFKEQ. The V and J ends lost 2 bases and 0 bases respectively, with 14 bases between them. Authors' processing steps: Amplified reference gene primers provided the basis for estimating nucleated cell counts. The repertoire was sequenced with immunoSEQ multiplex PCR; TCRdb's copy has only in-frame clones and lacks some. Clone size and the V and J calls come from that table; the DNA yielded D and trimming. The sample shows about 180,000 clones, 86% of them seen only once.

Material: PBMCs or T cells enriched from blood (not recorded which). J is TRBJ2-4 and V is TRBV4-2; D may be TRBD1 (6 bases). The TCR was taken from a woman in her 30s who had recovered from COVID-19. The CDR3 loop reads CASSQTTGSLAKNIQYF. Written as DNA, the CDR3 is TGTGCCAGCAGCCAAACGACAGGTTCTCTAGCCAAAAACATTCAGTACTTC.